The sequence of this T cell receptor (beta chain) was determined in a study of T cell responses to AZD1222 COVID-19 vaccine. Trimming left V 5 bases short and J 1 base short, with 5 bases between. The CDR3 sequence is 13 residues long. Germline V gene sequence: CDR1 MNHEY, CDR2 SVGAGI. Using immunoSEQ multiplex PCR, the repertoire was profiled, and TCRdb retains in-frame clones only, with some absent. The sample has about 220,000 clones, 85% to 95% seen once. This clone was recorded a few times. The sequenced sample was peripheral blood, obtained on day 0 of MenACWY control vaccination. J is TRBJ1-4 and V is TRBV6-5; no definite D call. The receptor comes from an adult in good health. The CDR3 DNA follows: TGTGCCAGCAGTCCGCTAACTAATGAAAAACTGTTTTTT. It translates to CASSPLTNEKLFF.